A selection of T cell receptor beta chains follows, all from one sample in a study of blood T cell repertoires in COVID-19. Some clones are missing from TCRdb's copy, which holds only in-frame ones; the method was immunoSEQ multiplex PCR. The sample lists fewer than 250,000 clones; about 88% were seen once. Specimen: peripheral blood. Receptors were obtained from a man aged 25 to 40 with acute or convalescent COVID-19. Both conserved end residues are part of each CDR3. D genes are given only for firm matches. Size is stated for part of the rows, as once, few or many counts, or as a class when the clone is expanded.

CDR3: CAWSLRTGTGTEAFF
DNA: TGTGCCTGGAGTCTAAGGACAGGGACGGGCACTGAAGCTTTCTTT
D: TRBD1
size: NA
length: 15
V: TRBV30
J: TRBJ1-1

CDR3: CASSLGRGSWRSLLGETQYF
DNA: TGTGCCAGCAGCTTGGGTCGTGGTTCTTGGCGGAGCCTCCTCGGGGAGACCCAGTACTTC
D: NA
size: NA
length: 20
V: TRBV5-8
J: TRBJ2-5

CDR3: CASGRSMNTEAFF
DNA: TGTGCTAGTGGCCGGAGCATGAACACTGAAGCTTTCTTT
D: NA
size: NA
length: 13
V: TRBV12-5
J: TRBJ1-1

CDR3: CASSVGQGRFEKLFF
DNA: TGTGCCAGCAGCGTAGGCCAGGGGCGGTTTGAAAAACTGTTTTTT
D: NA
size: NA
length: 15
V: TRBV9
J: TRBJ1-4

CDR3: CAIPYRGRIYGYTF
DNA: TGTGCCATCCCCTACAGGGGGCGCATCTATGGCTACACCTTC
D: TRBD1
size: NA
length: 14
V: TRBV28
J: TRBJ1-2

CDR3: CASSLGQNNEQFF
DNA: TGTGCCAGCAGTCTCGGACAGAACAATGAGCAGTTCTTC
D: NA
size: NA
length: 13
V: TRBV28
J: TRBJ2-1

CDR3: CASSQETSGRGTDTQYF
DNA: TGCGCCAGCAGCCAAGAGACTAGCGGGAGGGGCACAGATACGCAGTATTTT
D: TRBD2
size: NA
length: 17
V: TRBV4-1
J: TRBJ2-3

CDR3: CASSLTANYGYTF
DNA: TGTGCCAGCAGTTTAACGGCTAACTATGGCTACACCTTC
D: NA
size: NA
length: 13
V: TRBV28
J: TRBJ1-2

CDR3: CSVGEGADTQYF
DNA: TGCAGCGTTGGGGAGGGGGCAGATACGCAGTATTTT
D: NA
size: NA
length: 12
V: TRBV29-1
J: TRBJ2-3

CDR3: CASSKALLERGTRRDKNIQYF
DNA: TGTGCCAGCAGCAAAGCGTTGTTAGAGCGGGGAACACGGCGAGACAAAAACATTCAGTACTTC
D: NA
size: once
length: 21
V: TRBV21-1
J: TRBJ2-4

CDR3: CASRRLDEETQYF
DNA: TGTGCCAGTAGAAGACTGGATGAAGAGACCCAGTACTTC
D: NA
size: NA
length: 13
V: TRBV19
J: TRBJ2-5

CDR3: CASSVAANYGYTF
DNA: TGTGCCAGCAGTGTAGCGGCTAACTATGGCTACACCTTC
D: NA
size: NA
length: 13
V: TRBV28
J: TRBJ1-2

CDR3: CSVVSRAHEQYF
DNA: TGCAGCGTTGTATCCAGGGCCCACGAGCAGTACTTC
D: NA
size: few
length: 12
V: TRBV29-1
J: TRBJ2-7

CDR3: CAWSTRAPGELFF
DNA: TGTGCCTGGTCGACTAGGGCACCCGGGGAGCTGTTTTTT
D: NA
size: once
length: 13
V: TRBV30
J: TRBJ2-2

CDR3: CASRTGFGYTF
DNA: TGTGCCAGCAGAACAGGTTTTGGCTACACCTTC
D: NA
size: NA
length: 11
V: TRBV28
J: TRBJ1-2

CDR3: CASSQKGTDQFF
DNA: TGTGCCAGCAGCCAGAAGGGGACAGACCAGTTCTTC
D: TRBD1
size: NA
length: 12
V: TRBV3-1/TRBV3-2
J: TRBJ2-1

CDR3: CASSLYRGRGTEAFF
DNA: TGTGCCAGCAGCCTATACAGGGGTAGGGGCACTGAAGCTTTCTTT
D: TRBD1
size: NA
length: 15
V: TRBV5-8
J: TRBJ1-1

CDR3: CASSEEWTRPLHF
DNA: TGTGCCAGCAGTGAAGAGTGGACTAGACCCCTCCACTTT
D: NA
size: NA
length: 13
V: TRBV2
J: TRBJ1-6

CDR3: CASSEVAGYNQPQHF
DNA: TGTGCCAGCAGTGAGGTGGCAGGGTATAATCAGCCCCAGCATTTT
D: NA
size: NA
length: 15
V: TRBV6-1
J: TRBJ1-5

CDR3: CASSLVGDRPVDDKLFF
DNA: TGTGCCAGCAGCTTGGTAGGGGATCGGCCGGTCGATGATAAACTGTTTTTT
D: NA
size: NA
length: 17
V: TRBV5-6
J: TRBJ1-4

CDR3: CASTLGGNYGYTF
DNA: TGTGCCAGCACCCTGGGAGGGAACTATGGCTACACCTTC
D: NA
size: NA
length: 13
V: TRBV12-3/TRBV12-4
J: TRBJ1-2

CDR3: CASRVTRYSNQPQHF
DNA: TGTGCCAGCAGGGTGACACGATATAGCAATCAGCCCCAGCATTTT
D: NA
size: NA
length: 15
V: TRBV6-5
J: TRBJ1-5

CDR3: CASSLVPGQVRFEAFF
DNA: TGTGCCAGCAGTCTTGTTCCGGGACAGGTTAGATTTGAAGCTTTCTTT
D: TRBD1
size: NA
length: 16
V: TRBV28
J: TRBJ1-1

CDR3: CASSQETGRDTQYF
DNA: TGTGCCAGCAGCCAAGAAACAGGGAGAGATACGCAGTATTTT
D: NA
size: once
length: 14
V: TRBV3-1/TRBV3-2
J: TRBJ2-3

CDR3: CASSEYSGEEDTQYF
DNA: TGTGCCAGCAGTGAATACAGCGGGGAGGAAGATACGCAGTATTTT
D: TRBD2
size: NA
length: 15
V: TRBV6-4
J: TRBJ2-3

CDR3: CASSYGRENYNEQFF
DNA: TGTGCCAGCAGTTACGGGCGGGAAAACTACAATGAGCAGTTCTTC
D: NA
size: NA
length: 15
V: TRBV6-2/TRBV6-3
J: TRBJ2-1

CDR3: CSIGQTNYGYTF
DNA: TGCAGCATAGGACAGACTAACTATGGCTACACCTTC
D: NA
size: NA
length: 12
V: TRBV29-1
J: TRBJ1-2

CDR3: CASSTGRRGVNTEAFF
DNA: TGTGCCAGTAGTACAGGTCGGCGGGGGGTAAACACTGAAGCTTTCTTT
D: NA
size: NA
length: 16
V: TRBV19
J: TRBJ1-1

CDR3: CASSEAGDYEQYF
DNA: TGTGCCAGCAGTGAGGCAGGCGACTACGAGCAGTACTTC
D: NA
size: NA
length: 13
V: TRBV25-1
J: TRBJ2-7

CDR3: CASSYIGGSGYEQYF
DNA: TGTGCCAGCAGTTACATTGGCGGGAGTGGGTACGAGCAGTACTTC
D: TRBD2
size: NA
length: 15
V: TRBV6-5
J: TRBJ2-7

CDR3: CASLIDRGHNQPQHF
DNA: TGTGCCAGCCTAATTGACCGGGGACACAATCAGCCCCAGCATTTT
D: NA
size: NA
length: 15
V: TRBV2
J: TRBJ1-5

CDR3: CASSPPSGGFYEQYF
DNA: TGTGCCAGCAGTCCGCCTAGCGGGGGGTTCTACGAGCAGTACTTC
D: TRBD2
size: once
length: 15
V: TRBV28
J: TRBJ2-7

CDR3: CATSRAFANRGANTGELFF
DNA: TGTGCCACCAGCAGAGCCTTCGCGAACAGGGGGGCGAACACCGGGGAGCTGTTTTTT
D: TRBD1
size: NA
length: 19
V: TRBV15
J: TRBJ2-2

CDR3: CASSKPRGTDQETQYF
DNA: TGTGCCAGCAGCAAACCGAGGGGGACAGACCAAGAGACCCAGTACTTC
D: NA
size: NA
length: 16
V: TRBV21-1
J: TRBJ2-5

CDR3: CASSLTGTNYGYTF
DNA: TGTGCCAGCAGCTTAACAGGAACTAACTATGGCTACACCTTC
D: NA
size: NA
length: 14
V: TRBV11-2
J: TRBJ1-2

CDR3: CASSLELAGEQYF
DNA: TGTGCCAGCAGCTTAGAACTAGCAGGCGAGCAGTACTTC
D: NA
size: NA
length: 13
V: TRBV7-9
J: TRBJ2-7

CDR3: CASSQYRGSTEAFF
DNA: TGTGCCAGCTCACAGTATAGGGGTTCCACTGAAGCTTTCTTT
D: NA
size: NA
length: 14
V: TRBV18
J: TRBJ1-1

CDR3: CASSPPAGRTLSYNEQFF
DNA: TGTGCCAGCAGCCCACCAGCGGGACGGACCCTCTCCTACAATGAGCAGTTCTTC
D: TRBD2
size: few
length: 18
V: TRBV7-9
J: TRBJ2-1